This record covers a single T cell receptor (beta chain). TCRdb independently ran MiXCR on the RT-PCR reads; one entry per CDR3 protein. The sample lists roughly 620,000 distinct CDR3 sequences, about 10% seen once, with approximately 9.9% in the top ten. The entry originates in a study of response to subunit inactivated influenza vaccine. The data also belong to a second study, concerning T cells expressing NK-cell markers. As reported in that work: The TCR beta cDNA came from 5'RACE template switching with UMIs.

The receptor's source is a man between 50 and 59 years old who received an inactivated influenza vaccine. The sample was PBMCs from blood, taken on the day of vaccination.

CDR3 protein: CASSLFPDRNTEAFF. CDR3 coding DNA: TGTGCCAGCAGCTTATTCCCGGACAGGAACACTGAAGCTTTCTTT. The chain employs TRBV7-8 and TRBJ1-1; possibly TRBD1 for D (6 bases). Between the trimmed V and J ends, which lost 2 bases and 1 base, there was a span of 11 bases. Germline V gene data show CDR1 as SGHVS and CDR2 as FQNEAQ. This CDR3 is built from 15 residues.